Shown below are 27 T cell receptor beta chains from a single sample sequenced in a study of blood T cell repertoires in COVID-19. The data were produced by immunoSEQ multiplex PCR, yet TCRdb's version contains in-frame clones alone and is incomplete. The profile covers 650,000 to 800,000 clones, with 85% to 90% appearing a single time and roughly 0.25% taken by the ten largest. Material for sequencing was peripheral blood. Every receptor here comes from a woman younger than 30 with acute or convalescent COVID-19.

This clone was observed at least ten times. CDR3 coding DNA: TGTGCCAGCAGTGAGGACGGTGGAGGGCTCTATGGCTACACCTTC. Protein: CASSEDGGGLYGYTF. V usage is TRBV6-4 and J usage is TRBJ1-2; D is uncertain. CDR1 is MRHNA and CDR2 is SNTAGT in the germline V gene. CDR3 length: 15 amino acids. The V gene lost 3 bases and the J gene lost 4 bases, with 15 bases spanning the gap.

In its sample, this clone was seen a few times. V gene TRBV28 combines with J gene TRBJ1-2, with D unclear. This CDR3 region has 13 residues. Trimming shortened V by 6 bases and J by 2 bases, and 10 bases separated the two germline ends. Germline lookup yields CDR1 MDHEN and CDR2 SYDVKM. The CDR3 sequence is CASSQTFNYGYTF. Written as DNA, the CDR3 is TGTGCCAGCAGCCAGACTTTCAACTATGGCTACACCTTC.

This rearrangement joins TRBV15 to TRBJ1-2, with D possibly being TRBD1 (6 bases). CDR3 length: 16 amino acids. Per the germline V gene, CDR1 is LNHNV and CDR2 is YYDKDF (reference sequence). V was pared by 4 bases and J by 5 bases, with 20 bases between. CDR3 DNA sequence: TGTGCCACCAGCACAATGTCAATGAGGGGGAAGTATGGCTACACCTTC. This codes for CATSTMSMRGKYGYTF.

CDR3 bases: TGTGCCAGCATCCCTCAGGGGGCCACTGAAGCTTTCTTT. It yields the protein CASIPQGATEAFF. The chain recombines TRBV7-2 with TRBJ1-1, with 8 positions matching TRBD1. The CDR3 length is 13 residues. CDR1 is SGHTA, CDR2 FQGNSA, per germline. V dropped 7 bases and J dropped 4; count of bases not matched to a gene: 5.

CDR3 nucleotides: TGTGCCAGCGGGGGAGGGTCGGAGGCTTTCTTT. Residues: CASGGGSEAFF. The chain employs TRBV25-1 and TRBJ1-1, with D perhaps matching TRBD1 (5 bases). V lost 8 bases to trimming and J lost 11 bases, with 15 bases between them. The CDR3 has 11 residues. The germline V gene encodes CDR1 MGHDK and CDR2 SYGVNS. Drawing the rest from reference TRBV25-1 and TRBJ1-1, the complete variable domain is EADIYQTPRYLVIGTGKKITLECSQTMGHDKMYWYQQDPGMELHLIHYSYGVNSTEKGDLSSESTVSRIRTEHFPLTLESARPSHTSQYLCASGGGSEAFFGQGTRLTVV.

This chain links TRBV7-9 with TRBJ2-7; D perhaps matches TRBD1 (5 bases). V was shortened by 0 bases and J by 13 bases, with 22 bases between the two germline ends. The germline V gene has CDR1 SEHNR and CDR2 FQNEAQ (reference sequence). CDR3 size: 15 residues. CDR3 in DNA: TGTGCCAGCAGCTTAGCGCTAAGTGACAGTGAGTATGTTTACTTC. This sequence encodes CASSLALSDSEYVYF.

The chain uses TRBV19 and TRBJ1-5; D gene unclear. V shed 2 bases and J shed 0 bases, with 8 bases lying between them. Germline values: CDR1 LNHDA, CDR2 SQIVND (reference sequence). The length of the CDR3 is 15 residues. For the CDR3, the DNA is TGTGCCAGTAGTATAACCACTACTAGCAATCAGCCCCAGCATTTT. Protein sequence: CASSITTTSNQPQHF.

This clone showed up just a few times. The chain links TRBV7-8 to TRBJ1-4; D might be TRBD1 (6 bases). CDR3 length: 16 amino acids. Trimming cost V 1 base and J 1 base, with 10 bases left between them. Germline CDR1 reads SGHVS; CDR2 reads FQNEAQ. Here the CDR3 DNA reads TGTGCCAGCAGCTTAGTGGCAGGGGTAACTAATGAAAAACTGTTTTTT. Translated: CASSLVAGVTNEKLFF.

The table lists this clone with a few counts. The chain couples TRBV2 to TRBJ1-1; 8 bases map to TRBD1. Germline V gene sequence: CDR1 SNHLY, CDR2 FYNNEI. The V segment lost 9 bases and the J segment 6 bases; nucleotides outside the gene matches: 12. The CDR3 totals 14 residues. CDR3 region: CARVKTGAKAEAFF. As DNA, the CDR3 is TGTGCCAGAGTCAAGACAGGGGCAAAGGCTGAAGCTTTCTTT.

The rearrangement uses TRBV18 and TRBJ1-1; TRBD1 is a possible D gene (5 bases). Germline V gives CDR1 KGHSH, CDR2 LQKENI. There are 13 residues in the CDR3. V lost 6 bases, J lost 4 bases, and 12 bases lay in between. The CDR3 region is CASSGGVGTEAFF. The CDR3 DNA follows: TGTGCCAGCTCGGGGGGGGTCGGCACTGAAGCTTTCTTT.

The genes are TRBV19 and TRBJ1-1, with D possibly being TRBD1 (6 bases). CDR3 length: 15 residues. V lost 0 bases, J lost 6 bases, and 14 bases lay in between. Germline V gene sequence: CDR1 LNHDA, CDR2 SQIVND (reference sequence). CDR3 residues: CASSIDRGGLPEAFF. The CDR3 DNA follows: TGTGCCAGTAGTATAGACAGGGGAGGGTTGCCTGAAGCTTTCTTT.

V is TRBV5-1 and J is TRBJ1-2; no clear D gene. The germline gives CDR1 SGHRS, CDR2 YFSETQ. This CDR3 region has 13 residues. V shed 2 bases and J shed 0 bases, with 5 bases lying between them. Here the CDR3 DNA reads TGCGCCAGCAGCTTTACAGCTAACTATGGCTACACCTTC. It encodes CASSFTANYGYTF.

In DNA form, the CDR3 reads TGTGCCAGCAGCAAAGACAGGGGGGACTATGGCTACACCTTC. It specifies CASSKDRGDYGYTF. This chain joins TRBV21-1 and TRBJ1-2; no DNA check was done on the table's D call, TRBD1. TRBV21-1 is a recognized pseudogene. The CDR3 loop spans 14 amino acids.

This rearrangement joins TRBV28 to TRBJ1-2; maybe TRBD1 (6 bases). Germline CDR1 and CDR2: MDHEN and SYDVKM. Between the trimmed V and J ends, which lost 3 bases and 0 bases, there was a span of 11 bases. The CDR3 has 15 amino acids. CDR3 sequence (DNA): TGTGCCAGCAGTTTGCCAGGGGCCTCTAACTATGGCTACACCTTC. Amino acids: CASSLPGASNYGYTF.

The CDR3 reads CASSGGTGVRDEQYF. The CDR3 bases are TGTGCCAGCAGCGGCGGTACAGGCGTTCGGGACGAGCAGTACTTC. V usage is TRBV3-1 (or the pseudogene TRBV3-2) and J usage is TRBJ2-7; perhaps TRBD1 as D (5 bases). The germline CDR1 and CDR2 sequences are LGHDT and YNNKEL (reference sequence). V lost 5 bases to trimming and J lost 5 bases, with 19 bases between them. The CDR3 runs 15 residues.

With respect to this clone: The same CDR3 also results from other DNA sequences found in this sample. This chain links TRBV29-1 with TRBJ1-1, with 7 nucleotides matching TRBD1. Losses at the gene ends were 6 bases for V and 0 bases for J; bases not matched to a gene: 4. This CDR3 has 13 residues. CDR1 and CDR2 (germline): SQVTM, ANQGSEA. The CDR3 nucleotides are TGCAGCGTGCTGACAGGGATGAACACTGAAGCTTTCTTT. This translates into CSVLTGMNTEAFF.

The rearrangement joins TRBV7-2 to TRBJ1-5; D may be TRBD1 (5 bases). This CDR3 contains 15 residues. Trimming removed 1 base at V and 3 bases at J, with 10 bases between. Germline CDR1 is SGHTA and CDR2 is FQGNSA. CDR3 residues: CASSLVVRDNQPQHF. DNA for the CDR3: TGTGCCAGCAGCTTAGTGGTCAGGGACAATCAGCCCCAGCATTTT.

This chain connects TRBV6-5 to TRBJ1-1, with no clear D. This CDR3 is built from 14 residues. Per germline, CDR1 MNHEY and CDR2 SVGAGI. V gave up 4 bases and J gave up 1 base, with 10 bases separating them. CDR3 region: CASSFSSGNTEAFF. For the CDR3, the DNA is TGTGCCAGCAGTTTTTCTTCCGGGAACACTGAAGCTTTCTTT.

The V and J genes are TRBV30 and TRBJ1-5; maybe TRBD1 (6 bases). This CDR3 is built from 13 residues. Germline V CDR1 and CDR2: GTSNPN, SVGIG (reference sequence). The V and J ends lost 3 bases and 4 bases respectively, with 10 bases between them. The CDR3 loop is CAWSSRGNQPQHF. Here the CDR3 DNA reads TGTGCCTGGAGCTCCAGGGGAAATCAGCCCCAGCATTTT.

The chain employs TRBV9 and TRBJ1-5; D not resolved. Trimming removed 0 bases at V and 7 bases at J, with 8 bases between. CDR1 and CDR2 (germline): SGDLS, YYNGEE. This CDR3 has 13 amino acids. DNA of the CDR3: TGTGCCAGCAGCGTAGACATGGGCCAGCCCCAGCATTTT. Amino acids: CASSVDMGQPQHF. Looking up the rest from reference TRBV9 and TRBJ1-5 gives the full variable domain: DSGVTQTPKHLITATGQRVTLRCSPRSGDLSVYWYQQSLDQGLQFLIQYYNGEERAKGNILERFSAQQFPDLHSELNLSSLELGDSALYFCASSVDMGQPQHFGDGTRLSIL.

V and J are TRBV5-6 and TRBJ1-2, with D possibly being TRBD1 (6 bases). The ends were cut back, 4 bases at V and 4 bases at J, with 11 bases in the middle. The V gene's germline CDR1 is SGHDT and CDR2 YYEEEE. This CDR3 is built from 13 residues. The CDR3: CASSHTGPYGYTF. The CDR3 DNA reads TGTGCCAGCAGCCATACAGGGCCCTATGGCTACACCTTC.

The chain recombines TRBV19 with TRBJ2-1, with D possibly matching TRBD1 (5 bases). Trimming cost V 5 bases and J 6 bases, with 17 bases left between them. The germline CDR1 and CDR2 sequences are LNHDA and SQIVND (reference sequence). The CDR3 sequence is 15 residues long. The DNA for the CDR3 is TGTGCCAGTAGTTGGTCCCAGGGTAAGGGCAATGAGCAGTTCTTC. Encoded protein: CASSWSQGKGNEQFF.

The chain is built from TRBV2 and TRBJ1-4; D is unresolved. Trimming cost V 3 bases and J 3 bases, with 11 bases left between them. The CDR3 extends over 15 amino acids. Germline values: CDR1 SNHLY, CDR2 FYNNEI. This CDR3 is CASSDSRGANEKLFF. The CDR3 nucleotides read TGTGCCAGCAGTGATAGCCGGGGTGCTAATGAAAAACTGTTTTTT.

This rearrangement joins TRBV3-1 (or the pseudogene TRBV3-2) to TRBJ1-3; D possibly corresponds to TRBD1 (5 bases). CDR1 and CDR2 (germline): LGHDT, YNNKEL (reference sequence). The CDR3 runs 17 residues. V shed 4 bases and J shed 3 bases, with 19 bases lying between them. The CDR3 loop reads CASSPSGGAEIGNTIYF. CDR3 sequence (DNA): TGTGCCAGCAGCCCCTCGGGCGGGGCTGAAATTGGAAACACCATATATTTT.

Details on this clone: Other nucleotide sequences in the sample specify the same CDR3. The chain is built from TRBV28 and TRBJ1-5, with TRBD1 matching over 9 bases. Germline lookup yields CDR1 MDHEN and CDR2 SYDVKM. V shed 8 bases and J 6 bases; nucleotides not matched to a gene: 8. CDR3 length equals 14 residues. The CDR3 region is CASRVQGASQPQHF. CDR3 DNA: TGTGCCAGCCGGGTACAGGGGGCGAGTCAGCCCCAGCATTTT.

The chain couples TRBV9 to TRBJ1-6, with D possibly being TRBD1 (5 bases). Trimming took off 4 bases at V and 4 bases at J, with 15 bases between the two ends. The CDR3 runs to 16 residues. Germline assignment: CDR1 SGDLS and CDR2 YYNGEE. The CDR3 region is CASSPGRGVYNSPLHF. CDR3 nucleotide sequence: TGTGCCAGCAGCCCAGGGCGCGGAGTTTATAATTCACCCCTCCACTTT.

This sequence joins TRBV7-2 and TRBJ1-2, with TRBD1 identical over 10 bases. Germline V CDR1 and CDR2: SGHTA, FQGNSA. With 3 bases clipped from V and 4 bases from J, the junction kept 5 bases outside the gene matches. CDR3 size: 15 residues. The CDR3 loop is CASSFTGTGAYGYTF. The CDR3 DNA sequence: TGTGCCAGCAGCTTCACCGGGACAGGGGCCTATGGCTACACCTTC.